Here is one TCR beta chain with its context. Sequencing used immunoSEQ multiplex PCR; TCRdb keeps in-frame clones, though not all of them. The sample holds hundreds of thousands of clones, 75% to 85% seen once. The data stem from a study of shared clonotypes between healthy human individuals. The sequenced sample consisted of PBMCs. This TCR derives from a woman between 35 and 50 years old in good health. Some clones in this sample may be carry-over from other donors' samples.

This CDR3 is CASSRDVSYEQYF. DNA for the CDR3: TGCGCCAGCAGCAGGGACGTGTCCTACGAGCAGTACTTC. The V call is TRBV5-1, the J call TRBJ2-7; D tentatively reads TRBD1 or TRBD2 (5 bases each). This CDR3 is 13 amino acids long. The germline V gene has CDR1 SGHRS and CDR2 YFSETQ. The ends were cut back, 4 bases at V and 1 base at J, with 9 bases in the middle.